This entry features one T cell receptor beta chain sequence. This sample stems from a study of spatial heterogeneity in lung cancer. TCR cDNA molecules each carried a unique molecular identifier. TCRdb itself ran the 5' RACE reads through MiXCR, one entry per CDR3 protein. The sample has some 100,000 distinct CDR3 sequences, approximately 8.6% seen once. Germline loops: CDR1 SGHRS, CDR2 YFSETQ. The trim removed 0 bases at V and 5 bases at J, leaving 2 bases unmatched. The CDR3 spans 14 residues. Described time point: sample taken at primary tumor resection. No cells were sorted before sequencing. The whole RNA sequenced was extracted from tumor, nontumor lung or frozen PBMC.

This sequence originates from a male donor with early-stage non-small cell lung cancer. The J gene is TRBJ2-1, the V gene TRBV5-1; 7 bases are shared with TRBD1. Here the sequenced sample was PBMCs, taken at surgery. The chain's CDR3 is CASSLEGTDNEQFF. The CDR3 DNA sequence: TGCGCCAGCAGCTTGGAAGGGACAGACAATGAGCAGTTCTTC. Full variable domain (missing parts from reference TRBV5-1 and TRBJ2-1): KAGVTQTPRYLIKTRGQQVTLSCSPISGHRSVSWYQQTPGQGLQFLFEYFSETQRNKGNFPGRFSGRQFSNSRSEMNVSTLELGDSALYLCASSLEGTDNEQFFGPGTRLTVL.